A single sample is the source of the 22 T cell receptor beta chains below, sequenced in a study of CD8 T cells in ankylosing spondylitis (dated by TCRdb to the late 2010s). Receptors were amplified or captured by 5' RACE. The sequencer listed for this sample is Illumina HiSeq 2500. TCRdb redid the processing of the public reads, applying fastp at Q25 and MiXCR, and retained in-frame beta chains. All rows with the same CDR3 protein become a single entry with the most common DNA and genes. In this sample the table shows around 250,000 distinct CDR3 sequences, around 32% of which occur a single time. 4% to 5.5% of the sample rests with the top ten. The sequencing input was blood, either unsorted or a sorted T cell fraction (not recorded which). The receptor source for this set is a male donor with ankylosing spondylitis or in good health (not recorded which).

The chain carries TRBV5-1 and TRBJ2-7; weak D call: TRBD1 (5 bases). Germline V CDR1 and CDR2: SGHRS, YFSETQ. The ends were cut back, 6 bases at V and 4 bases at J, with 8 bases in the middle. The CDR3 sequence is 11 residues long. The CDR3 spells CASTGMYEQYF. The CDR3 DNA sequence: TGCGCCAGCACAGGGATGTACGAGCAGTACTTC.

This rearrangement joins TRBV29-1 to TRBJ2-1, with 8 bases identical to TRBD1. Germline trimming cut 8 bases from V and 9 bases from J; bases unmatched to any gene: 12. There are 13 residues in the CDR3. From germline, CDR1 is SQVTM and CDR2 ANQGSEA. The CDR3 sequence: CSSDGGQGAEQFF. The CDR3 nucleotides are TGCAGCTCAGATGGTGGACAGGGTGCTGAGCAGTTCTTC.

The chain joins TRBV20-1 to TRBJ2-3; D uncertain. CDR3 length: 13 residues. V lost 8 bases to trimming and J lost 6 bases, with 18 bases between them. Germline CDR1 and CDR2: DFQATT and SNEGSKA (reference sequence). CDR3 in amino acids: CSLQRQIADTQYF. CDR3 bases: TGCAGTTTACAAAGACAAATAGCCGATACGCAGTATTTT.

The chain carries TRBV29-1 and TRBJ2-2; D gene uncertain. Germline CDR1 is SQVTM and CDR2 is ANQGSEA. The length of the CDR3 is 12 residues. The ends were cut back, 6 bases at V and 5 bases at J, with 10 bases in the middle. Here the CDR3 reads CSVVKTTGELFF. For the CDR3, the DNA is TGCAGCGTAGTTAAGACAACCGGGGAGCTGTTTTTT.

The rearrangement links TRBV6-1 to TRBJ2-5; D is perhaps TRBD1 (6 bases). Trimming left V 6 bases short and J 5 bases short, with 13 bases between. The length of the CDR3 is 13 residues. CDR1 is MNHNS and CDR2 is SASEGT in the germline V gene. The CDR3 nucleotides read TGTGCCAGCAGCAACAGGGTCGTCGAGACCCAGTACTTC. Its protein product is CASSNRVVETQYF.

This rearrangement joins TRBV27 to TRBJ2-1, with 10 bases aligning to TRBD2. Germline V lookup: CDR1 MNHEY, CDR2 SMNVEV (reference sequence). J lost 3 bases, V lost 3 bases, and 5 bases had no gene match. The CDR3 runs to 16 residues. The CDR3 loop reads CASSFLVAGGYNEQFF. CDR3 coding DNA: TGTGCCAGCAGTTTCCTTGTAGCGGGGGGCTACAATGAGCAGTTCTTC.

The CDR3 here is CASSLLASEDTQYF. The CDR3 bases are TGTGCCAGCAGCTTATTGGCTAGCGAAGATACGCAGTATTTT. The gene calls are TRBV7-8 and TRBJ2-3; tentative D call: TRBD2 (6 bases). Germline CDR1 reads SGHVS; CDR2 reads FQNEAQ. This CDR3 is built from 14 residues. Trimming cost V 2 bases and J 5 bases, with 11 bases left between them.

This clonotype was counted ten times or more. CDR3 protein: CSARDRKQETQYF. CDR3 nucleotide sequence: TGCAGTGCGAGGGACAGAAAACAAGAGACCCAGTACTTC. The chain combines TRBV20-1 with TRBJ2-5, with TRBD1 identical over 7 bases. Germline V gives CDR1 DFQATT, CDR2 SNEGSKA (reference sequence). This CDR3 contains 13 residues. The ends lost 6 bases at V and 2 bases at J; junction bases unmatched: 6.

This clonotype was observed a few times. The V call is TRBV10-3, the J call TRBJ1-5, with D perhaps matching TRBD1 (6 bases). Germline lookup yields CDR1 ENHRY and CDR2 SYGVKD. The V end lost 3 bases, the J end lost 7 bases, and 16 bases lay between the germline ends. The CDR3 is 15 residues long. CDR3 loop: CAISDGAGEGQPQHF. In DNA, the CDR3 is TGTGCCATCAGTGACGGGGCAGGGGAAGGACAGCCCCAGCATTTT.

This clonotype was counted a few times. The chain employs TRBV20-1 and TRBJ2-3; the D is unclear. Germline assignment: CDR1 DFQATT and CDR2 SNEGSKA (reference sequence). CDR3 length: 17 amino acids. Trimming took 2 bases from V and 0 from J, leaving 18 bases between them. In DNA form, the CDR3 reads TGCAGTGCTAGACCCTACCCGCAGACCTCGAGCACAGATACGCAGTATTTT. Residues: CSARPYPQTSSTDTQYF.

The chain joins TRBV6-5 to TRBJ1-1; D uncertain. The CDR3 runs to 11 residues. The V gene's germline CDR1 is MNHEY and CDR2 SVGAGI. V was shortened by 6 bases and J by 2 bases, with 4 bases between the two germline ends. CDR3 region: CASRGNTEAFF. The CDR3 DNA is TGTGCCAGCAGGGGTAACACTGAAGCTTTCTTT.

This clonotype was observed a few times. The chain combines TRBV27 with TRBJ2-1, with TRBD1 matching over 7 bases. Germline CDR1 MNHEY, CDR2 SMNVEV (reference sequence). The junction had 12 bases not matched to a gene; V was cut back by 1 base and J by 9 bases. This CDR3 is 16 amino acids long. The DNA of the CDR3 is TGTGCCAGCAGTTTATTGATGGGACAGACGGCCTTTGAGCAGTTCTTC. Translated: CASSLLMGQTAFEQFF.

This clonotype has a handful of counts. This chain connects TRBV5-1 to TRBJ2-2, with D unclear. The CDR3 is made up of 14 amino acids. Trimming pared 0 bases from V and 1 base from J, leaving 4 bases between. From germline, CDR1 is SGHRS and CDR2 YFSETQ. The CDR3 region has the DNA TGCGCCAGCAGCTTGGCCCAGAACACCGGGGAGCTGTTTTTT. This sequence encodes CASSLAQNTGELFF. The variable domain in full, with the rest retrieved from reference TRBV5-1 and TRBJ2-2, is KAGVTQTPRYLIKTRGQQVTLSCSPISGHRSVSWYQQTPGQGLQFLFEYFSETQRNKGNFPGRFSGRQFSNSRSEMNVSTLELGDSALYLCASSLAQNTGELFFGEGSRLTVL.

The genes are TRBV29-1 and TRBJ2-1; a possible D gene is TRBD1 (6 bases). Germline V gives CDR1 SQVTM, CDR2 ANQGSEA. CDR3 length: 12 amino acids. V lost 7 bases and J lost 3, with 10 bases in between. CDR3 in DNA: TGCAGCGGATGGGACATCTACAATGAGCAGTTCTTC. Translation gives CSGWDIYNEQFF.

The chain is built from TRBV5-1 and TRBJ2-3; D may match TRBD1 or TRBD2 (5 bases each). The CDR3 has 14 amino acids. The germline CDR1 and CDR2 sequences are SGHRS and YFSETQ. Trimming removed 5 bases at V and 0 bases at J, with 10 bases between. CDR3: CASRAGTSTDTQYF. In DNA, the CDR3 is TGCGCCAGCAGAGCCGGGACCAGCACAGATACGCAGTATTTT.

This chain connects TRBV27 to TRBJ2-3; possibly TRBD1 or TRBD2 for D (5 bases each). V gave up 6 bases and J gave up 6 bases, with 13 bases separating them. Germline V gene sequence: CDR1 MNHEY, CDR2 SMNVEV (reference sequence). This CDR3 region has 13 residues. Here the CDR3 DNA reads TGTGCCAGCAGAGGGACGGGTCCGGATACGCAGTATTTT. The encoded protein is CASRGTGPDTQYF.

The rearrangement uses TRBV29-1 and TRBJ2-7, with 11 bases identical to TRBD2. Germline CDR1 is SQVTM and CDR2 is ANQGSEA. Trimming at V came to 6 bases and at J to 2 bases, leaving 6 bases not matched to a gene. The CDR3 contains 14 residues. CDR3 sequence reads: CSVGTSGGPYEQYF. As DNA, the CDR3 is TGCAGCGTGGGAACTAGCGGGGGACCCTACGAGCAGTACTTC.

This clonotype was counted between two and nine times. The chain couples TRBV6-1 to TRBJ2-7; D call uncertain. The germline CDR1 and CDR2 sequences are MNHNS and SASEGT. The CDR3 totals 14 residues. Trimming cost V 5 bases and J 4 bases, with 15 bases left between them. The CDR3 DNA reads TGTGCCAGCAGTCGAGGCGGCTGGGGTTACGAGCAGTACTTC. Its protein is CASSRGGWGYEQYF.

This clonotype was seen only a few times. V gene TRBV3-1 combines with J gene TRBJ1-1, with 7 bases that match TRBD1. Looked up from germline, CDR1 is LGHDT and CDR2 is YNNKEL (reference sequence). This CDR3 contains 15 residues. J gave up 0 bases and V 5 bases, and 6 bases lay outside the gene matches. CDR3 protein: CASSARQGMNTEAFF. The CDR3 coding sequence is TGTGCCAGCAGCGCAAGACAGGGTATGAACACTGAAGCTTTCTTT.

Only a few counts were recorded for this clonotype. The chain carries TRBV29-1 and TRBJ2-3; D is ambiguous. V lost 4 bases to trimming and J lost 4 bases, with 6 bases between them. The V gene's germline CDR1 is SQVTM and CDR2 ANQGSEA. CDR3 length: 11 amino acids. CDR3 sequence (DNA): TGCAGCGTTGTAAGCTCAGATACGCAGTATTTT. This translates into CSVVSSDTQYF.

The chain recombines TRBV30 with TRBJ2-5; 7 bases are shared with TRBD1. This CDR3 has 11 residues. The germline V gene has CDR1 GTSNPN and CDR2 SVGIG (reference sequence). CDR3 amino acids: CASYRGETQYF. DNA for the CDR3: TGTGCATCATACAGGGGAGAGACCCAGTACTTC.

The chain is built from TRBV20-1 and TRBJ2-3; D is unresolved. The CDR3 has 15 amino acids. Between the trimmed V and J ends, which lost 5 bases and 5 bases, there was a span of 20 bases. Germline CDR1 and CDR2: DFQATT and SNEGSKA (reference sequence). CDR3 DNA: TGCAGTGCTCCTGCCCCCGAGACTTCAAAAGATACGCAGTATTTT. It specifies CSAPAPETSKDTQYF.